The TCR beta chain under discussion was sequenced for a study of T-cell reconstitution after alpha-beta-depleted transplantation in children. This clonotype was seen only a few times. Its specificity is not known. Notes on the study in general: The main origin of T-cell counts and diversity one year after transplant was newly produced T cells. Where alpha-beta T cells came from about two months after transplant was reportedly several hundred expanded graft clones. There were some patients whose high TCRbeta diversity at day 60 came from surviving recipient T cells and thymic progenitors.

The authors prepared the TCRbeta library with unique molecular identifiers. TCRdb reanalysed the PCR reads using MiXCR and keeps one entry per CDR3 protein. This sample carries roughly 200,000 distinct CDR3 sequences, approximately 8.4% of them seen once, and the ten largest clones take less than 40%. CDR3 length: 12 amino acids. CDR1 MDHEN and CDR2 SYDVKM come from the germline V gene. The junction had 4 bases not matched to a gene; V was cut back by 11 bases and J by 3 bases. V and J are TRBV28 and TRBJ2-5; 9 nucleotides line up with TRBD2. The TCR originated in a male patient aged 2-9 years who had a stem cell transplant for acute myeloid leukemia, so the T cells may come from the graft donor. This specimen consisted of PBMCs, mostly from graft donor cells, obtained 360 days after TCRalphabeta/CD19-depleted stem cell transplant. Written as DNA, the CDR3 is TGTGCCGTTAGCGGGAGTGAAGAGACCCAGTACTTC. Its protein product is CAVSGSEETQYF. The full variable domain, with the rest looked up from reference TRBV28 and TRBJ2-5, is DVKVTQSSRYLVKRTGEKVFLECVQDMDHENMFWYRQDPGLGLRLIYFSYDVKMKEKGDIPEGYSVSREKKERFSLILESASTNQTSMYLCAVSGSEETQYFGPGTRLLVL.